This TCR beta chain was obtained from a study of cytomegalovirus exposure and HLA in healthy donors. Findings and limits, study-wide: Investigators reported 150 to 200 TCR beta chains as tied to cytomegalovirus. In vitro assays verified that a few CMV-associated chains recognized CMV antigens specifically.

Comment on this clone: Its antigen is unknown.

The protocol was immunoSEQ multiplex PCR, while the TCRdb copy is restricted to in-frame clones and leaves out a portion. The table shows over 150,000 clones, with roughly 86% occurring only once. Separation from the 666-subject first cohort characterized the roughly 120-subject validation cohort, to which the donors belonged. The TCR sequence derives from a man between 18 and 35 years old in good health and CMV-seropositive. The specimen sequenced was PBMCs.

The CDR3, as DNA: TGTGCCAGCTCCTGGGCGGGAGTGGCCTACAATGAGCAGTTCTTC. Its translation is CASSWAGVAYNEQFF. The chain carries TRBV7-9 and TRBJ2-1; the match to TRBD2 covers 7 bases. The ends lost 8 bases at V and 2 bases at J; junction bases unmatched: 9. Germline-derived CDR1 and CDR2 are SEHNR and FQNEAQ (reference sequence). There are 15 residues in the CDR3.